The next 10 T cell receptor beta chains were all read from a single sample in a study of T cell responses to AZD1222 COVID-19 vaccine. Repertoires were generated with immunoSEQ multiplex PCR, while TCRdb's copy carries only in-frame clones and drops some. The profile shows roughly 100,000 clones, 80% to 90% of them singletons. The sample was peripheral blood, taken 28 days after the second AZD1222 dose. The receptor source for this set is an adult who received the AZD1222 COVID-19 vaccine.

The J gene is TRBJ2-5, the V gene TRBV7-8, with a tentative D call TRBD1 (7 bases). Trimming stripped 5 bases from V and 4 bases from J, with 8 bases between. CDR1 SGHVS and CDR2 FQNEAQ come from the germline V gene. This CDR3 region has 12 residues. For the CDR3, the DNA is TGTGCCAGCAGCCAGGGGGGAGAGACCCAGTACTTC. Translating gives CASSQGGETQYF.

CDR3 residues: CASSPSWGSSYEQYF. The DNA for the CDR3 is TGTGCCAGCAGCCCATCCTGGGGGTCATCCTACGAGCAGTACTTC. V is TRBV7-2 and J is TRBJ2-7; either TRBD1 or TRBD2 may fit D (5 bases each). The CDR3 spans 15 residues. From germline, CDR1 is SGHTA and CDR2 FQGNSA. Deletions cut 5 bases from V and 1 base from J, with 15 bases between. Looking up the rest from reference TRBV7-2 and TRBJ2-7 gives the full variable domain: GAGVSQSPSNKVTEKGKDVELRCDPISGHTALYWYRQSLGQGLEFLIYFQGNSAPDKSGLPSDRFSAERTGGSVSTLTIQRTQQEDSAVYLCASSPSWGSSYEQYFGPGTRLTVT.

This rearrangement joins TRBV27 to TRBJ2-1, with TRBD2 identical over 7 bases. The germline V gene encodes CDR1 MNHEY and CDR2 SMNVEV (reference sequence). CDR3 length: 15 residues. V was clipped by 3 bases and J by 3 bases; unmatched bases: 5. The CDR3 region has the DNA TGTGCCAGCAGTTTTGGCGGGAGCCTCTACAATGAGCAGTTCTTC. Encoded protein: CASSFGGSLYNEQFF.

This sequence joins TRBV24-1 and TRBJ2-2; the match to TRBD1 covers 7 bases. Germline loops: CDR1 KGHDR, CDR2 SFDVKD. The CDR3 is made up of 16 amino acids. Unmatched junction bases numbered 5, after V lost 3 bases and J lost 2 bases. The chain's CDR3 is CATSDPGTVNTGELFF. The CDR3 bases are TGTGCCACCAGTGATCCCGGGACAGTTAACACCGGGGAGCTGTTTTTT.

CDR3 sequence reads: CASSPTSGGSSYEQYF. CDR3 DNA: TGTGCCAGCAGCCCGACTAGCGGGGGGAGCTCCTACGAGCAGTACTTC. This rearrangement joins TRBV3-1 (or the pseudogene TRBV3-2) to TRBJ2-7, with 13 bases lining up with TRBD2. With V trimmed by 4 bases and J by 0 bases, 3 bases remained unmatched. The CDR3 is 16 amino acids. Germline V CDR1 and CDR2: LGHDT, YNNKEL (reference sequence).

Concerning this clone: The same CDR3 is also encoded by other DNA sequences in this sample. The V gene is TRBV30, the J gene TRBJ1-2; D gene unclear. The CDR3 runs to 13 residues. V lost 2 bases to trimming and J lost 1 base, with 8 bases between them. Germline CDR1 and CDR2: GTSNPN and SVGIG (reference sequence). CDR3 in amino acids: CAWSLGINYGYTF. DNA for the CDR3: TGTGCCTGGAGTTTAGGGATTAACTATGGCTACACCTTC.

This rearrangement joins TRBV27 to TRBJ2-7, with D perhaps TRBD2 (5 bases). Germline V CDR1 and CDR2: MNHEY, SMNVEV (reference sequence). Trimming pared 3 bases from V and 3 bases from J, leaving 9 bases between. The CDR3 is made up of 13 amino acids. This CDR3 reads CASSLTRGYEQYF. Written as DNA, the CDR3 is TGTGCCAGCAGTTTGACCCGGGGCTACGAGCAGTACTTC.

A single count supports this clone. The chain uses TRBV19 and TRBJ1-6, with D tentatively TRBD1 (5 bases). CDR1 is LNHDA and CDR2 is SQIVND in the germline V gene (reference sequence). The germline V and J ends were trimmed by 7 bases and 7 bases, with 11 bases remaining between them. This CDR3 is 13 amino acids long. The CDR3 loop reads CASNPTDNSPLHF. The CDR3 DNA is TGTGCCAGTAACCCGACAGACAATTCACCCCTCCACTTT.

For the CDR3, the DNA is TGTGCCAGCAGCGCCGGACTAGCGGGAACCTACGAGCAGTACTTC. This encodes CASSAGLAGTYEQYF. This chain links TRBV7-8 with TRBJ2-7; TRBD2 agrees at 12 bases. Trimming took 5 bases from V and 2 from J; bases not matched to a gene: 4. CDR1 and CDR2 (germline): SGHVS, FQNEAQ. The CDR3 runs to 15 residues.

CDR3 DNA sequence: TGTGCCAGCAGCCCCCGGGGGCCGGGACAAGGCGTCACAGATACGCAGTATTTT. Protein sequence: CASSPRGPGQGVTDTQYF. The chain combines TRBV7-9 with TRBJ2-3, with D perhaps given as TRBD1 or TRBD2 (6 bases each). The germline V and J ends were trimmed by 5 bases and 2 bases, with 23 bases remaining between them. Germline assignment: CDR1 SEHNR and CDR2 FQNEAQ (reference sequence). The CDR3 sequence is 18 residues long.